This section outlines one T cell receptor (beta chain) sequence together with its context. The antigen is undetermined. This specimen comes from a study of cytomegalovirus exposure and HLA in healthy donors. Study results and limitations: Whilst most TCR sequences proved rare, a subset of public TCRs occurred across many donors. Reports state that TCR beta sequences accurately predicted most subjects' HLA-A and HLA-B alleles.

PCR primers comprised 60 Vbeta and 13 Jbeta primers. The data were produced by immunoSEQ multiplex PCR, yet TCRdb's version contains in-frame clones alone and is incomplete. The table records some 140,000 clones, 66% of them present only once. V gave up 0 bases and J gave up 7 bases; unmatched junction bases: 2. Germline assignment: CDR1 SGHNT and CDR2 YYREEE (reference sequence). There are 15 residues in the CDR3. This chain uses TRBV5-4 with TRBJ2-2, with 11 nucleotides matching TRBD2. This sequence originates from a human donor in good health. Material: PBMCs. The DNA for the CDR3 is TGTGCCAGCAGCTTGGGACTAGCGGGGATCGGGGAGCTGTTTTTT. Residues: CASSLGLAGIGELFF.